The sample holds a few counts of the clone carrying this TCR beta chain. Its antigen is as yet unknown. V shed 0 bases, J shed 3 bases, and the junction held 8 bases outside the gene matches. Germline assignment: CDR1 SGHRS and CDR2 YFSETQ. The CDR3 is 18 residues long. Using immunoSEQ multiplex PCR, the repertoire was profiled, and TCRdb retains in-frame clones only, with some absent. The sample gives 220,000 or so clones, approximately 90% of which show up once; approximately 1.1% is in the top ten. These data are taken from a study of cytomegalovirus exposure and HLA in healthy donors. Study-wide results and caveats: Reports indicated that the classifier achieved high specificity and sensitivity in diagnosing cytomegalovirus status. As confirmed in vitro, a few CMV-associated chains were specific for CMV antigens. The finding came from a later analysis; first-cohort TCR clusters tended to co-occur in the roughly 110 validation repertoires.

The clonotype originates from a woman between 18 and 30 years old in good health and CMV-seronegative. Sequencing was done on a sample of PBMCs. The rearrangement links TRBV5-1 to TRBJ2-2, with 10 bases aligning to TRBD2. This CDR3 is CASSLAWTSGGYTGELFF. CDR3 nucleotides: TGCGCCAGCAGCTTGGCTTGGACTAGCGGAGGATACACCGGGGAGCTGTTTTTT.